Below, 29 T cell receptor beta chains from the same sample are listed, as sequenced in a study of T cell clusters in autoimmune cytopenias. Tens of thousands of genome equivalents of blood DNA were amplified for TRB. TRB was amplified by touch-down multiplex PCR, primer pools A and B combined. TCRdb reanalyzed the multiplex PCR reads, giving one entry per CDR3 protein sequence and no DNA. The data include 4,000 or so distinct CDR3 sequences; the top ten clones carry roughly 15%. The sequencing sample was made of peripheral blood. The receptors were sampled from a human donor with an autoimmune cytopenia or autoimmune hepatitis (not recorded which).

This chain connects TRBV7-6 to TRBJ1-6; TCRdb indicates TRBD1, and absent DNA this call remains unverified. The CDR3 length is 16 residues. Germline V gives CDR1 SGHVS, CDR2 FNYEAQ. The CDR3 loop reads CASSLSGGSNNSPLHF.

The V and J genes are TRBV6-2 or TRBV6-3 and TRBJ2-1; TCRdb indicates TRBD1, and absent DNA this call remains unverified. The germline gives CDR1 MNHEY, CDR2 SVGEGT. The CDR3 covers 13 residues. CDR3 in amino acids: CASRGTGGNEQFF.

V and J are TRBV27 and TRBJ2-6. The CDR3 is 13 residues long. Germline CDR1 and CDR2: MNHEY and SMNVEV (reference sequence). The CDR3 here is CASRTVGANVLTF.

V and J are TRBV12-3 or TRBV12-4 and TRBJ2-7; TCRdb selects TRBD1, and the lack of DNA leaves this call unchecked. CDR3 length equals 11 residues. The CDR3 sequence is CASSRQDEQYF.

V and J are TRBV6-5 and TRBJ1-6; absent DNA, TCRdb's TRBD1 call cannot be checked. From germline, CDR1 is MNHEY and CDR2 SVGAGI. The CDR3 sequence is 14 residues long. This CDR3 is CASREQETTSPLHF.

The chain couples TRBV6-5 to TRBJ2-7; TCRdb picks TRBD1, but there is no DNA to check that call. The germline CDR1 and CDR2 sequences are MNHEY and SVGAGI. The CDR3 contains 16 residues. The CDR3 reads CASSPTRRLSSYEQYF.

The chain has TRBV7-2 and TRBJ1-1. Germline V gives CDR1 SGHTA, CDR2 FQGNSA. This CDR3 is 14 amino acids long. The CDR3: CASSLGAANTEAFF.

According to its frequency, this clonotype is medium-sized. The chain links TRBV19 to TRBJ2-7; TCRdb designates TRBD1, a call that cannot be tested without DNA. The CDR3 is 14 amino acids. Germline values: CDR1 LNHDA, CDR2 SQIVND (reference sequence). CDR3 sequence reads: CASSSGQGFYEQYF.

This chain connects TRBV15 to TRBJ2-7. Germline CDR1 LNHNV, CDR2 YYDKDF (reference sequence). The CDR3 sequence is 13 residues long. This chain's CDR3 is CATSRVQFYEQYF. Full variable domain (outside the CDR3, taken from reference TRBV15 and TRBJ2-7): DAMVIQNPRYQVTQFGKPVTLSCSQTLNHNVMYWYQQKSSQAPKLLFHYYDKDFNNEADTPDNFQSRRPNTSFCFLDIRSPGLGDTAMYLCATSRVQFYEQYFGPGTRLTVT.

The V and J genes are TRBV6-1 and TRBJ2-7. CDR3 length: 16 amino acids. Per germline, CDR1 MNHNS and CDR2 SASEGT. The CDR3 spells CASSEARGTSRWEQYF.

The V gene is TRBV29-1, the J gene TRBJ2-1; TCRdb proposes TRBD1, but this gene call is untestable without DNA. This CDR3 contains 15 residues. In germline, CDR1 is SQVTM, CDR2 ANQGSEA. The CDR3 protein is CSVHAGDRGLNEQFF.

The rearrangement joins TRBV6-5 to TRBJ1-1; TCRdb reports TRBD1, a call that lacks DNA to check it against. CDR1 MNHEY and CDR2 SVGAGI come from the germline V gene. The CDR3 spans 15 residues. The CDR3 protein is CASTRNRGGGTEAFF.

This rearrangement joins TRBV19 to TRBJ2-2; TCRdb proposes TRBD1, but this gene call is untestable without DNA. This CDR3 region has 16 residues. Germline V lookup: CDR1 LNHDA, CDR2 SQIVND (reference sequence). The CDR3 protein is CASLSGAYLNTGELFF.

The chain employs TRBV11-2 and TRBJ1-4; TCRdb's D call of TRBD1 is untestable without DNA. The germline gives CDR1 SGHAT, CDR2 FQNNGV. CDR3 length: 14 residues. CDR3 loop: CASSLGGWGEKLFF.

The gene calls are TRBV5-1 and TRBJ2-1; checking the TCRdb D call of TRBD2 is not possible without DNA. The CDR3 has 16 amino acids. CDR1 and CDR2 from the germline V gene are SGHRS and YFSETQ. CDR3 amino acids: CASSSTGLAGVREQFF.

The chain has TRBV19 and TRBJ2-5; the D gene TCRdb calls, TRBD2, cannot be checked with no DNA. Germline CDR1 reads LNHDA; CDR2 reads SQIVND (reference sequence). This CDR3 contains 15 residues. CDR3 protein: CASSSLGTTLETQYF.

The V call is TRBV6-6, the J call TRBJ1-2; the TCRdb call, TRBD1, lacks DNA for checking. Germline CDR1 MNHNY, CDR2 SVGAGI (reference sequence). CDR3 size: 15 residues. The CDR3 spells CASRLRDSYNYGYTF.

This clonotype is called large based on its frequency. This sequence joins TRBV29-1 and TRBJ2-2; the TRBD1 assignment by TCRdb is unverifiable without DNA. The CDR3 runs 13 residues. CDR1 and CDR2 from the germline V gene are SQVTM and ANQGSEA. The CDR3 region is CSAAVGGRGELFF.

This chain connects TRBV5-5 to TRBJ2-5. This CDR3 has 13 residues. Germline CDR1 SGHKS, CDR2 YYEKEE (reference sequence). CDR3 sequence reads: CASSFLAVETQYF.

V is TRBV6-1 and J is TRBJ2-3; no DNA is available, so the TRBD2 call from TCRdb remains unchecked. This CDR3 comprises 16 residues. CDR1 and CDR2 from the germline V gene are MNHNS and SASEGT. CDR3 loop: CASRGRWPASTDTQYF.

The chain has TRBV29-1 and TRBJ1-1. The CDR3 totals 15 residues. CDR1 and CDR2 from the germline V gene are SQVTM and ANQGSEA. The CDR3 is CSVEPGGVGNTEAFF.

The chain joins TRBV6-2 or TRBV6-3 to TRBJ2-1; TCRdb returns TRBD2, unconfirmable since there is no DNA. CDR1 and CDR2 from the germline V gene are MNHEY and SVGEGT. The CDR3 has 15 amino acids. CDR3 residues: CASSDGAGGGYEQFF.

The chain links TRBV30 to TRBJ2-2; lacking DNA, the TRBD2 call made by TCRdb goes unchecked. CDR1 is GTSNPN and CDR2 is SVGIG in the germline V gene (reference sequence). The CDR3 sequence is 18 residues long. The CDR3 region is CAWDRGELAGGGTGELFF. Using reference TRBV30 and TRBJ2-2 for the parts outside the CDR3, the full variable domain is SQTIHQWPATLVQPVGSPLSLECTVEGTSNPNLYWYRQAAGRGLQLLFYSVGIGQISSEVPQNLSASRPQDRQFILSSKKLLLSDSGFYLCAWDRGELAGGGTGELFFGEGSRLTVL.

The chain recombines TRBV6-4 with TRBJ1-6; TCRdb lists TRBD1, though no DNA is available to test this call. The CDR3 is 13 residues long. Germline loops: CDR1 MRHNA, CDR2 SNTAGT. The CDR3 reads CASRGTVGSPLHF.

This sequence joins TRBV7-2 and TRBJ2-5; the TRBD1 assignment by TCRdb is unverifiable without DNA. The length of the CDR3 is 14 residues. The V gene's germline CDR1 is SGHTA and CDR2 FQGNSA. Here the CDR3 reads CASSPLGGRETQYF.

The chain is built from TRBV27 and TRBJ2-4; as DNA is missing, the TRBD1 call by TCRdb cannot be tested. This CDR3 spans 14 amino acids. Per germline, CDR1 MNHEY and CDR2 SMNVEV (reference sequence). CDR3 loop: CASSLAGQGSIQYF.

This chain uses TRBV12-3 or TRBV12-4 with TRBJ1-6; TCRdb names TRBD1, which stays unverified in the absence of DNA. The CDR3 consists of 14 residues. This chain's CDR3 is CASSLGSGDSPLHF.

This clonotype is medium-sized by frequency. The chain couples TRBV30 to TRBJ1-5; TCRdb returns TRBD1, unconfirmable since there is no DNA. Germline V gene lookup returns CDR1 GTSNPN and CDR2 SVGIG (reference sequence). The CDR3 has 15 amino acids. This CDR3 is CACNLSPSSNQPQHF.

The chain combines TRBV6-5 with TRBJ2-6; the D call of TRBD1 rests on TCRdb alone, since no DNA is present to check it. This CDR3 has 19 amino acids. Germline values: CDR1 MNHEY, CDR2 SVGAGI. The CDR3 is CASSWKGRHPSSGANVLTF.